A selection of T cell receptor beta chains follows, all from one sample in a study of OX40 agonist ivuxolimab in advanced cancers. The data were produced by immunoSEQ multiplex PCR, yet TCRdb's version contains in-frame clones alone and is incomplete. The table includes over 55,000 clones, about 81% detected once. Specimen: CD4+ or CD8+ T cells sorted from blood, collected in a trial of the OX40 agonist ivuxolimab. The receptors were sampled from an adult with an advanced solid tumor such as melanoma, head and neck, liver or kidney cancer. Each CDR3 is given with its conserved first and last residue. A D gene is named only where the DNA matches it firmly. The listing skips clone size in some rows; elsewhere it reads once, few, many or a size class.

d_gene	v_gene	len	abundance	j_gene	CDR3nt	CDR3aa
TRBD1	TRBV5-6	14	-	TRBJ1-6	TGTGCCAGCAGCTTGTACAGGGGGCGATCACCCCTCCACTTT	CASSLYRGRSPLHF
-	TRBV19	13	-	TRBJ2-3	TGTGCCAGTAGTGGAACTAGTTCAGATACGCAGTATTTT	CASSGTSSDTQYF
-	TRBV29-1	17	-	TRBJ2-7	TGCAGCGTTGAAGTCGGGGACCCGGACAGAACACAGTACGAGCAGTACTTC	CSVEVGDPDRTQYEQYF
-	TRBV6-1	13	-	TRBJ2-7	TGTGCCAGCAGTCCACAGACCTGGGGGGAGCAGTACTTC	CASSPQTWGEQYF
-	TRBV11-2	16	-	TRBJ1-2	TGTGCCAGCAGTCAAAAAAGTGCCCCGGATTCGGGTGGCTACACCTTC	CASSQKSAPDSGGYTF
TRBD1	TRBV11-3	13	-	TRBJ1-1	TGTGCCGTCTGGACAGGGGAGAACACTGAAGCTTTCTTT	CAVWTGENTEAFF
-	TRBV6-5	13	few	TRBJ1-3	TGTGCCAGCAGTTACGCTGCTGGAAACACCATATATTTT	CASSYAAGNTIYF
TRBD1	TRBV6-1	15	-	TRBJ2-2	TGTGCCAGCAGGTCGGGACAGTTCAACACCGGGGAGCTGTTTTTT	CASRSGQFNTGELFF
TRBD1	TRBV6-6	15	-	TRBJ1-5	TGTGCCAGCAGCCTACAGGGGGCAGGAGGTCAGCCCCAGCATTTT	CASSLQGAGGQPQHF
-	TRBV7-3	14	-	TRBJ1-1	TGTGCCAGCAGCTCCCACGGGGGGGCGGGCGAAGCTTTCTTT	CASSSHGGAGEAFF
-	TRBV14	17	once	TRBJ1-1	TGTGCCAGCAGCCAAGGACCCGGGACCTGGTCGGGCACTGAAGCTTTCTTT	CASSQGPGTWSGTEAFF
TRBD1	TRBV4-3	15	-	TRBJ2-5	TGCGCCAGCAGCCACAGGCCGGGACAGGGGGAGACCCAGTACTTC	CASSHRPGQGETQYF
TRBD1	TRBV9	17	-	TRBJ2-5	TGTGCCAGCAGCGTAGCCACCGGGACAGGGCAGGGAGAGACCCAGTACTTC	CASSVATGTGQGETQYF
-	TRBV5-4	15	-	TRBJ2-3	TGTGCCAGCAGCTCACAGACAGAGTACACAGATACGCAGTATTTT	CASSSQTEYTDTQYF